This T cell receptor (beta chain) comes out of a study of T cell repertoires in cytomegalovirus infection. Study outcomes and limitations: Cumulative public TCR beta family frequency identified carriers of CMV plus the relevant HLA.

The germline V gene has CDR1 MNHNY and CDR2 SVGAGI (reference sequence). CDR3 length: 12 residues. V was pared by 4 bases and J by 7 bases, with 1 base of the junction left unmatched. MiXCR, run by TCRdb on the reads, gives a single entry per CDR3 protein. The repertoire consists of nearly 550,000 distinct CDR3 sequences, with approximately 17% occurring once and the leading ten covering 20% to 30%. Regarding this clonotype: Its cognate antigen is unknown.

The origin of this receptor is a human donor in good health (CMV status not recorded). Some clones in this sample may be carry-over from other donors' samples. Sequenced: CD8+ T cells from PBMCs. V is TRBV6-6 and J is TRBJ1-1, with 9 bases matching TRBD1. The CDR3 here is CASSWTGVEAFF. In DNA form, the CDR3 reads TGTGCCAGCAGTTGGACAGGGGTTGAAGCTTTCTTT.